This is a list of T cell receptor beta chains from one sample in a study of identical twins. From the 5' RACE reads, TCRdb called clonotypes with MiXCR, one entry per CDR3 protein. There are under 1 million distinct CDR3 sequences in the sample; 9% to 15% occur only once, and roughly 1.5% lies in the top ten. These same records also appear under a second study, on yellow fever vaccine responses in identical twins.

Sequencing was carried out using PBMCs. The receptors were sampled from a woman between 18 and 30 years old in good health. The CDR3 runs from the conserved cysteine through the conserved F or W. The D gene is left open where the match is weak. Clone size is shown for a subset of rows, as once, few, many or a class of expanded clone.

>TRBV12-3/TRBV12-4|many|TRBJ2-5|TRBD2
TGTGCCAGCAGTACAGCGGGAGGAGGGGAGACCCAGTACTTC
CASSTAGGGETQYF
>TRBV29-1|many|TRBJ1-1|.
TGCAGCGTTGAACAGAGATTGAACACTGAAGCTTTCTTT
CSVEQRLNTEAFF
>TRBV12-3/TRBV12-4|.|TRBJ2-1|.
TGTGCCAGCAGTTTCGGGGCGGGACATCACAATGAGCAGTTCTTC
CASSFGAGHHNEQFF
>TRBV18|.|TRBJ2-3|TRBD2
TGTGCCAGCTCACGATTAGCGGGAGACCCCACAGATACGCAGTATTTT
CASSRLAGDPTDTQYF
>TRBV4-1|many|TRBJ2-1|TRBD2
TGCGCCAGCAGCCCTCTCGGGGGAGGGGCCTACAATGAGCAGTTCTTC
CASSPLGGGAYNEQFF
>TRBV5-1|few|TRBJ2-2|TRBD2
TGCGCCAGCAGCTTGGCCTTAGCGGGAGCTGACACCGGGGAGCTGTTTTTT
CASSLALAGADTGELFF
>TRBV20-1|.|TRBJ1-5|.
TGCAGTGCTAGGAATAGTCTCAATCAGCCCCAGCATTTT
CSARNSLNQPQHF
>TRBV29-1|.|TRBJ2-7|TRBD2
TGCAGCGTGGGGACCGGGACTAGAACCTACGAGCAGTACTTC
CSVGTGTRTYEQYF
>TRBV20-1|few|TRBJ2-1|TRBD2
TGCAGTGCTACACTAGCGGGAGGCAATGAGCAGTTCTTC
CSATLAGGNEQFF
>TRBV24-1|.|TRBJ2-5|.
TGTGCCACCAGTGATTTAAGAGGGGAAGAGACCCAGTACTTC
CATSDLRGEETQYF
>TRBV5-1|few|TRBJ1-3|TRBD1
TGCGCCAGCAGAGCGGTTTCAGGGGGACTCTCTGGAAACACCATATATTTT
CASRAVSGGLSGNTIYF
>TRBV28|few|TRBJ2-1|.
TGTGCCAGCAGTTCCCGGGGGCGGGTTGGCGATGAGCAGTTCTTC
CASSSRGRVGDEQFF
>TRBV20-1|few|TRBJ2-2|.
TGCAGTGCTTTCGGACAGCTGAACACCGGGGAGCTGTTTTTT
CSAFGQLNTGELFF
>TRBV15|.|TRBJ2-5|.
TGTGCCACCAGCCGGGAAGTGGTGGGGGAGACCCAGTACTTC
CATSREVVGETQYF
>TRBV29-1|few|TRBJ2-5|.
TGCAGCGTTGGATCACAGGAACAAGAGACCCAGTACTTC
CSVGSQEQETQYF
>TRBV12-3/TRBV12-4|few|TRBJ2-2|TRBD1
TGTGCCAGCAGTAGAGGACAGGGGGTTGCCGGGGAGCTGTTTTTT
CASSRGQGVAGELFF
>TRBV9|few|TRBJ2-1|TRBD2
TGTGCCAGCAGCGAGTTTCCCGGTGCGGGAGCTGAGCAGTTCTTC
CASSEFPGAGAEQFF
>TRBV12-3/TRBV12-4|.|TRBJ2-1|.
TGTGCCAGCAGTTTTTGGGGGAAGAATGAGCAGTTCTTC
CASSFWGKNEQFF
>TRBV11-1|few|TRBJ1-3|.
TGTGCCAGCAGCCACAAGGCACGTGGGGAATTATCTGGAAACACCATATATTTT
CASSHKARGELSGNTIYF
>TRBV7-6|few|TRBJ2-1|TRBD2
TGTGCCAGCAGCTTATATGGGACTAGCGGGAGAGGGGAGTTCTTC
CASSLYGTSGRGEFF